This TCR beta chain was captured by sequencing in a study of blood T cell repertoires in COVID-19. Across the whole study: The samples span acute and convalescent COVID-19 from the United States, Italy and Spain. From T cells, B-cell-depleted T cells, or PBMCs came the material, which was cDNA or gDNA.

Methods used by the authors: Reference gene primer amplification gave nucleated cell count estimates. Generated by immunoSEQ multiplex PCR, the TCRdb table keeps only in-frame clones and is missing some. V and J calls and clone size are those listed in that table; D and trimming were worked out from the DNA. Among 150,000 to 200,000 clones listed, over 80% were seen once. Seattle's cohort entered during active infection and was followed longitudinally. This TCR was recovered from a woman in her thirties or forties with COVID-19, enrolled during active disease. Specimen: peripheral blood.

The CDR3 region is CASSQGQGLNTEAFF. Written as DNA, the CDR3 is TGCGCCAGCAGCCAAGGACAGGGGTTGAACACTGAAGCTTTCTTT. V usage is TRBV4-1 and J usage is TRBJ1-1; the match to TRBD1 covers 8 bases. Per the germline V gene, CDR1 is MGHRA and CDR2 is YSYEKL. Trimming cost V 1 base and J 0 bases; bases outside gene matches: 1. This CDR3 spans 15 amino acids.